The 27 T cell receptor beta chains given below trace back to one sample, sequenced in a study of shared clonotypes between healthy human individuals. Repertoires were generated with immunoSEQ multiplex PCR, while TCRdb's copy carries only in-frame clones and drops some. The profile shows 1.5 million to 2.5 million clones, approximately 95% of them singletons. Terminally differentiated effector memory CD45RA+ cells were left out of the naive CD8 fraction, which was CD45RO-negative and positively selected for CCR7. The sequenced sample consisted of naive CD8+ T cells sorted from blood. Receptors were obtained from a man aged 18 to 30 in good health.

This chain links TRBV11-2 with TRBJ1-1; the D is unclear. The CDR3 consists of 13 residues. Germline CDR1 and CDR2: SGHAT and FQNNGV. The V gene lost 3 bases and the J gene lost 5 bases, with 10 bases spanning the gap. Here the CDR3 DNA reads TGTGCCAGCAGCTTGGAGAAAGGGACTGAAGCTTTCTTT. The encoded protein is CASSLEKGTEAFF.

V is TRBV7-6 and J is TRBJ2-7, with 10 bases lining up with TRBD2. V trimming: 4 bases; J trimming: 2 bases; junction bases outside the gene matches: 11. This CDR3 comprises 17 residues. The germline gives CDR1 SGHVS, CDR2 FNYEAQ. CDR3 sequence (DNA): TGTGCCAGCAGCTATCTAGCGGGAGAGTTGGGTCCCTACGAGCAGTACTTC. Translation gives CASSYLAGELGPYEQYF.

This clone showed up just once. This sequence joins TRBV7-8 and TRBJ2-7, with D tentatively TRBD1 (6 bases). Germline V gene sequence: CDR1 SGHVS, CDR2 FQNEAQ. The CDR3 covers 15 residues. Trimming shortened V by 5 bases and J by 3 bases, and 17 bases separated the two germline ends. The DNA for the CDR3 is TGTGCCAGCAGCCCAGAGACAGGAAGCCTCTACGAGCAGTACTTC. Its translation: CASSPETGSLYEQYF.

The CDR3 loop is CASSEGGVVTYEQYF. DNA of the CDR3: TGTGCCAGCAGTGAAGGGGGCGTAGTAACCTACGAGCAGTACTTC. The chain combines TRBV6-1 with TRBJ2-7, with D tentatively TRBD1 (5 bases). Deletions cut 1 base from V and 2 bases from J, with 12 bases between. The CDR3 is 15 residues long. The germline V gene has CDR1 MNHNS and CDR2 SASEGT.

The chain links TRBV27 to TRBJ2-7; no firm D call. Trimming shortened V by 5 bases and J by 5 bases, and 13 bases separated the two germline ends. Germline CDR1 MNHEY, CDR2 SMNVEV (reference sequence). The CDR3 is made up of 13 amino acids. The CDR3 is CASSPRWAHEQYF. CDR3 DNA: TGTGCCAGCAGTCCGCGATGGGCTCACGAGCAGTACTTC.

This chain uses TRBV11-3 with TRBJ2-1; 9 nucleotides match TRBD1. The germline V gene encodes CDR1 SGHNT and CDR2 YENEEA. This CDR3 region has 15 residues. The ends lost 5 bases at V and 10 bases at J; junction bases unmatched: 12. CDR3 coding DNA: TGTGCCAGCAGCGCCGGGACAGGGATAGGTTTAGAGCAGTTCTTC. Its protein is CASSAGTGIGLEQFF.

The genes are TRBV9 and TRBJ1-1; tentative D call: TRBD1 (5 bases). Germline CDR1 and CDR2: SGDLS and YYNGEE. This CDR3 has 12 amino acids. Trimming left V 0 bases short and J 11 bases short, with 11 bases between. The CDR3 nucleotides are TGTGCCAGCAGCGTAGATGGGGCACAGGCTTTCTTT. Amino acids: CASSVDGAQAFF.

Points on this clone: Additional DNA sequences in this sample encode the identical CDR3. J is TRBJ2-7 and V is TRBV27; unclear D gene. Trimming removed 2 bases at V and 4 bases at J, with 9 bases between. Germline V lookup: CDR1 MNHEY, CDR2 SMNVEV (reference sequence). This CDR3 region has 13 residues. Written as DNA, the CDR3 is TGTGCCAGCAGTTTAGATTCCGGGTACGAGCAGTACTTC. Residues: CASSLDSGYEQYF.

The chain combines TRBV5-1 with TRBJ1-2; D is ambiguous. This CDR3 spans 15 amino acids. Germline loops: CDR1 SGHRS, CDR2 YFSETQ. Trimming removed 0 bases from V and 2 bases from J, with 11 bases in between. CDR3 in amino acids: CASSLEYRPNYGYTF. The CDR3 DNA is TGCGCCAGCAGCTTGGAGTATCGGCCCAACTATGGCTACACCTTC.

This clone was counted a single time. The chain joins TRBV4-1 to TRBJ2-7; no firm D call. Trimming left V 0 bases short and J 3 bases short, with 12 bases between. Germline CDR1 and CDR2: MGHRA and YSYEKL. The CDR3 sequence is 15 residues long. The CDR3 DNA reads TGCGCCAGCAGCCAAGATCCTACTCGGAGCTACGAGCAGTACTTC. Encoded protein: CASSQDPTRSYEQYF.

This chain joins TRBV7-9 and TRBJ2-5, with 8 bases aligning to TRBD1. This CDR3 contains 16 residues. Germline V gene data show CDR1 as SEHNR and CDR2 as FQNEAQ (reference sequence). Germline trimming cut 6 bases from V and 2 bases from J; bases unmatched to any gene: 11. CDR3 amino acids: CASSLTGTGVQETQYF. The DNA of the CDR3 is TGTGCCAGCAGTTTGACCGGGACAGGAGTTCAAGAGACCCAGTACTTC.

The V gene is TRBV5-5, the J gene TRBJ2-5, with 8 bases matching TRBD1. The germline V gene has CDR1 SGHKS and CDR2 YYEKEE (reference sequence). The V and J ends lost 4 bases and 4 bases, in that order; junction bases with no gene match: 6. The CDR3 is 14 residues long. The CDR3 reads CASSKGQVLETQYF. The DNA for the CDR3 is TGTGCCAGCAGCAAGGGACAGGTTTTAGAGACCCAGTACTTC. Full variable domain (outside the CDR3, taken from reference TRBV5-5 and TRBJ2-5): DAGVTQSPTHLIKTRGQQVTLRCSPISGHKSVSWYQQVLGQGPQFIFQYYEKEERGRGNFPDRFSARQFPNYSSELNVNALLLGDSALYLCASSKGQVLETQYFGPGTRLLVL.

This chain uses TRBV5-1 with TRBJ1-2, with a tentative D call TRBD1 (5 bases). The CDR3 spans 15 residues. V lost 8 bases, J lost 2 bases, and 19 bases lay in between. Germline-derived CDR1 and CDR2 are SGHRS and YFSETQ. The DNA for the CDR3 is TGCGCCAGTGCATCGGCGGGGACCGAGAACTATGGCTACACCTTC. Protein: CASASAGTENYGYTF. The variable domain in full, with the rest retrieved from reference TRBV5-1 and TRBJ1-2, is KAGVTQTPRYLIKTRGQQVTLSCSPISGHRSVSWYQQTPGQGLQFLFEYFSETQRNKGNFPGRFSGRQFSNSRSEMNVSTLELGDSALYLCASASAGTENYGYTFGSGTRLTVV.

About this clone itself: At the DNA level, this CDR3 is encoded by other sequences in the same sample as well. As DNA, the CDR3 is TGTGCCAGCAGCGTAGTAGGTACAGATACGCAGTATTTT. Translated: CASSVVGTDTQYF. This rearrangement joins TRBV9 to TRBJ2-3; no clear D. In germline, CDR1 is SGDLS, CDR2 YYNGEE. The CDR3 sequence is 13 residues long. The ends were cut back, 0 bases at V and 3 bases at J, with 5 bases in the middle.

On this clone itself: This same CDR3 is encoded by further DNA sequences in the sample. This chain links TRBV9 with TRBJ1-2; D is unresolved. Trimming removed 0 bases at V and 2 bases at J, with 5 bases between. CDR1 is SGDLS and CDR2 is YYNGEE in the germline V gene. This CDR3 comprises 13 residues. This CDR3 is CASSVGVNYGYTF. The CDR3 DNA follows: TGTGCCAGCAGCGTAGGGGTCAACTATGGCTACACCTTC. Complete variable domain (other parts from reference TRBV9 and TRBJ1-2): DSGVTQTPKHLITATGQRVTLRCSPRSGDLSVYWYQQSLDQGLQFLIQYYNGEERAKGNILERFSAQQFPDLHSELNLSSLELGDSALYFCASSVGVNYGYTFGSGTRLTVV.

The chain uses TRBV4-1 and TRBJ2-5, with no clear D. V was clipped by 0 bases and J by 8 bases, with 7 bases between them. CDR1 is MGHRA and CDR2 is YSYEKL in the germline V gene. The CDR3 consists of 12 residues. This CDR3 is CASSQDMATQYF. The CDR3 nucleotides read TGCGCCAGCAGCCAAGATATGGCAACCCAGTACTTC.

This clone is a singleton in its sample. The DNA is omitted, as the CDR3 cannot be located on it reliably, and the CDR3 follows TCRdb's listing. Other DNA sequences within the sample encode an identical CDR3. This rearrangement joins TRBV27 to TRBJ2-7; the tabulated D call, TRBD2, remains unverified against the DNA. From germline, CDR1 is MNHEY and CDR2 SMNVEV (reference sequence). The CDR3 length is 11 residues, termini included. CDR3 amino acids: CASSSSGEQYF.

The chain carries TRBV5-4 and TRBJ2-1; D call uncertain. CDR1 is SGHNT, CDR2 YYREEE, per germline (reference sequence). V was pared by 2 bases and J by 0 bases, with 9 bases between. The CDR3 length is 15 residues. The CDR3 sequence is CASSFVATSYNEQFF. CDR3 sequence (DNA): TGTGCCAGCAGCTTCGTGGCCACCTCCTACAATGAGCAGTTCTTC.

The genes are TRBV6-1 and TRBJ2-4; 7 bases match TRBD1. CDR1 and CDR2 from the germline V gene are MNHNS and SASEGT. Trimming took 3 bases from V and 0 from J; bases not matched to a gene: 2. The length of the CDR3 is 15 residues. The CDR3 spells CASSETGLAKNIQYF. The DNA of the CDR3 is TGTGCCAGCAGTGAGACAGGGCTAGCCAAAAACATTCAGTACTTC.

This rearrangement joins TRBV10-3 to TRBJ2-7; 9 nucleotides align to TRBD1. The germline V gene encodes CDR1 ENHRY and CDR2 SYGVKD. V shed 6 bases and J 4 bases; nucleotides not matched to a gene: 7. The CDR3 length is 14 residues. CDR3 nucleotide sequence: TGTGCCATCAGCGTACCGGGACAGGGTTACGAGCAGTACTTC. Translating it yields CAISVPGQGYEQYF.

The J gene is TRBJ2-1, the V gene TRBV2; 9 positions match TRBD2. Trimming took 6 bases from V and 5 from J; bases not matched to a gene: 8. This CDR3 spans 15 amino acids. The germline CDR1 and CDR2 sequences are SNHLY and FYNNEI. The CDR3 nucleotides read TGTGCCAGCAGGACGTCTAAGCGGGGGGACAATGAGCAGTTCTTC. Translation gives CASRTSKRGDNEQFF.

About this clone: Other nucleotide sequences from this sample produce the same CDR3. The chain joins TRBV5-1 to TRBJ1-1; unclear D gene. Germline-derived CDR1 and CDR2 are SGHRS and YFSETQ. V shed 3 bases and J shed 0 bases, with 9 bases lying between them. The CDR3 is 14 residues long. The CDR3 nucleotides are TGCGCCAGCAGCTCCTATTCCCTGAACACTGAAGCTTTCTTT. Protein: CASSSYSLNTEAFF.

This sequence joins TRBV19 and TRBJ2-7; a weak D match, TRBD2 (5 bases). CDR3 size: 14 residues. V gave up 3 bases and J gave up 5 bases, with 14 bases separating them. The germline CDR1 and CDR2 sequences are LNHDA and SQIVND (reference sequence). CDR3: CASSMGSNSHEQYF. The CDR3 region has the DNA TGTGCCAGTAGTATGGGGAGTAATTCCCACGAGCAGTACTTC.

This clone occurred once. The chain has TRBV28 and TRBJ1-1; the D gene is possibly TRBD1 (6 bases). Per germline, CDR1 MDHEN and CDR2 SYDVKM. This CDR3 is built from 17 residues. V was cut by 3 bases and J by 1 base, with 18 bases left in between. The DNA of the CDR3 is TGTGCCAGCAGTTTGGGGGCGGGGAGGGAGAGGAACACTGAAGCTTTCTTT. This translates into CASSLGAGRERNTEAFF.

The CDR3, as DNA: TGTGCCAGCAGCTTAGGGGTTACCCGAGGGGGAATGGATACGCAGTATTTT. It encodes CASSLGVTRGGMDTQYF. The rearrangement joins TRBV11-2 to TRBJ2-3; D may be TRBD1 (6 bases). Germline values: CDR1 SGHAT, CDR2 FQNNGV. With 1 base removed from V and 6 bases from J, the gap between germline ends came to 20 bases. This CDR3 is built from 17 residues.

As concerns this clone: The junction shows a germline mismatch at one end, possibly a read error. The chain carries TRBV25-1 and TRBJ1-4; D remains unclear. Germline values: CDR1 MGHDK, CDR2 SYGVNS. The CDR3 contains 15 residues. CDR3 bases: TGTGCCAGCAGTCCCCCCGGCACCCGTTCCCAAAAATTGTTTTTT. Residues: CASSPPGTRSQKLFF.

The chain has TRBV4-3 and TRBJ2-1, with D possibly being TRBD1 or TRBD2 (5 bases each). The V gene lost 1 base and the J gene lost 4 bases, with 8 bases spanning the gap. Germline V lookup: CDR1 LGHNA, CDR2 YSLEER. The CDR3 runs 14 residues. DNA for the CDR3: TGCGCCAGCAGCCAAGGTGGGGGTTACAATGAGCAGTTCTTC. Translation gives CASSQGGGYNEQFF.